This T cell receptor (beta chain) was profiled in a study of CD8+ T cells in alopecia areata. Study overall: Twice daily, treated patients received 5 to 10 mg of oral tofacitinib. Patients took tofacitinib for 6 to 18 months, followed by 6 drug-free months. General observations from the study: Sharing of TCR sequences between patients (possibly for HLA-related reasons) was less clear than in mice. Throughout tofacitinib, many expanded lesional clones continued to persist in scalp and blood.

Noted treatment: oral pan-JAK inhibitor, 5-10 mg twice daily. As the sequencing template, cDNA was produced by extracting RNA and reverse transcribing it. The protocol was immunoSEQ multiplex PCR, while the TCRdb copy is restricted to in-frame clones and leaves out a portion. The sample contains 150,000 to 250,000 clones, more than 45% of which appear only once. This clone was counted once. Its antigen is undetermined. Germline loops: CDR1 SGHTA, CDR2 FQGNSA. There are 14 residues in the CDR3. Trimming stripped 5 bases from V and 6 bases from J, with 15 bases between. The material was CD4+ T cells sorted from blood, obtained at week 24, from a patient treated with tofacitinib. V gene TRBV7-2 combines with J gene TRBJ2-3, with D perhaps matching TRBD1 or TRBD2 (5 bases each). The origin of this receptor is a human donor with alopecia areata. CDR3: CASSVGAGTDTQYF. The CDR3 DNA is TGTGCCAGCAGCGTAGGGGCAGGGACGGATACGCAGTATTTT.